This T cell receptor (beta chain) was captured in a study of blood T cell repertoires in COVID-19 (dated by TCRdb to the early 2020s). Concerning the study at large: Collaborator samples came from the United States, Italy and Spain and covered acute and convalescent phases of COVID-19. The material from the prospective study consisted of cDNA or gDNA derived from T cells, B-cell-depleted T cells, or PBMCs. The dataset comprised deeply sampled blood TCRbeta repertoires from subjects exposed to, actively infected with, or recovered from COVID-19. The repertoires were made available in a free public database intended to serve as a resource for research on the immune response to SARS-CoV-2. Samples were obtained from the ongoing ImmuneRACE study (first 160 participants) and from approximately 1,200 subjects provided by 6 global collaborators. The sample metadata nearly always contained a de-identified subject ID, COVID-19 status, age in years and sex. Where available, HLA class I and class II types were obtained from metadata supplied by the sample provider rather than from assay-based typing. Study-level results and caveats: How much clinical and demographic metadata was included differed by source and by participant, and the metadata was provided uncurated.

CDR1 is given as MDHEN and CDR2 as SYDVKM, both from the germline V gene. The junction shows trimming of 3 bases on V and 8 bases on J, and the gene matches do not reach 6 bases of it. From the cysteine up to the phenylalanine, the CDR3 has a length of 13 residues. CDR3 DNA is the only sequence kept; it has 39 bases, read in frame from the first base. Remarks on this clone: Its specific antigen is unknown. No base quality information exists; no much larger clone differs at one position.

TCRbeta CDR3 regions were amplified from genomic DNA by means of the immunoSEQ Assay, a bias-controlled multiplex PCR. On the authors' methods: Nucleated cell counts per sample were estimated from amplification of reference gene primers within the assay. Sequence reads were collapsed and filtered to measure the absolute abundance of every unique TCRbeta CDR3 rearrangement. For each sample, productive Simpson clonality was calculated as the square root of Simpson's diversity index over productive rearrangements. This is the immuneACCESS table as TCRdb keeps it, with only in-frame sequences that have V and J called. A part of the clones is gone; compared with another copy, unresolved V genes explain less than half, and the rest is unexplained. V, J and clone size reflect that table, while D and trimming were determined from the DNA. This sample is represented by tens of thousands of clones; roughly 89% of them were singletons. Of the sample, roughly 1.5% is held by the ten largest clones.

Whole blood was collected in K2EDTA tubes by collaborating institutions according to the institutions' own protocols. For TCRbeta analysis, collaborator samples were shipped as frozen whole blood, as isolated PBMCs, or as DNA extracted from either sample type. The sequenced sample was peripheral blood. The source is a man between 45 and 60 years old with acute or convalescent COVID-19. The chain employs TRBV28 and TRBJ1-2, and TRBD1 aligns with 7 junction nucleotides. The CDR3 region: CASSFGDRVGYTF. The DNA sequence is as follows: TGTGCCAGCAGTTTTGGTGACAGGGTCGGCTACACCTTC.